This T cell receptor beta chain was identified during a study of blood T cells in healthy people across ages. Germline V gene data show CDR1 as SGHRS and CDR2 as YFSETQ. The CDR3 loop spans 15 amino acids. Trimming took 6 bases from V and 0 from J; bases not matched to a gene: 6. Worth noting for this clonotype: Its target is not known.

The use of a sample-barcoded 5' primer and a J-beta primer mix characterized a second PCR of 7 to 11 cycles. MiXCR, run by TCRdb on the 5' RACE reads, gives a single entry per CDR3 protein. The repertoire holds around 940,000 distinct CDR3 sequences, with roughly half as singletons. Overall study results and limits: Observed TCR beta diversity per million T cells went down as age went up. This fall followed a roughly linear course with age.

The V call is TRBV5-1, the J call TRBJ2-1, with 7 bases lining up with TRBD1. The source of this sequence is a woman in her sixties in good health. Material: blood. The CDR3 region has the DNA TGCGCCAGCAATATACAGGGGACCTCCTACAATGAGCAGTTCTTC. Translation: CASNIQGTSYNEQFF.